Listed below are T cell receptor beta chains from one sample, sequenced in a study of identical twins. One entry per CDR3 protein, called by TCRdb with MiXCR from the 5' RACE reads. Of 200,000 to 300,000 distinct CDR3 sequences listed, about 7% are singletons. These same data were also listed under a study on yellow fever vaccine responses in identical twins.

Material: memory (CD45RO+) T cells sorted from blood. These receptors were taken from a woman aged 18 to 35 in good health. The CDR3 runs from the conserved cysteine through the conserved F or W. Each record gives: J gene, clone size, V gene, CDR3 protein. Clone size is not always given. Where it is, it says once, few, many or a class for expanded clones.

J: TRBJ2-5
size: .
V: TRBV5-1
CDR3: CASSLEPGQETQYF

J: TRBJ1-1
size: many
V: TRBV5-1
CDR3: CASSFFTGGGEAFF

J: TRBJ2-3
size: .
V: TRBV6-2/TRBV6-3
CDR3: CASSYMGLAGARGTQYF

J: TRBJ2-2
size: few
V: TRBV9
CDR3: CASSTGVNTGELFF

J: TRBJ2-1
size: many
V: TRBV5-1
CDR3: CASSLTGGSYNEQFF

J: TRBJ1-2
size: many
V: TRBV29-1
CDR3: CSVEDLRGDGYTF

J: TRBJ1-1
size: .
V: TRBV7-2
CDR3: CASSLALEAFF

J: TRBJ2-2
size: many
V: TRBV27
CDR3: CASSSPGWRTNTGELFF

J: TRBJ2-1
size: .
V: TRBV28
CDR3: CASSLASGTSGRRFF

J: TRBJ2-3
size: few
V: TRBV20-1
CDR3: CSARDFQRAPDTQYF

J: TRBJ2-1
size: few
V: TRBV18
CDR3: CASSPFPPSGSDNEQFF

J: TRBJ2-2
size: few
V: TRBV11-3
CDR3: CASTAGGPGTGELFF

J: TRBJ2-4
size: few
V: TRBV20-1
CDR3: CSARVGEPINIQYF

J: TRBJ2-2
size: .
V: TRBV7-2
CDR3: CASSFGGGATILELFF

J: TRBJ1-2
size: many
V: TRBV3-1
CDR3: CASSRTGDNGYTF

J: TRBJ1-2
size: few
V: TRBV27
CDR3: CASSTRDRGYTF

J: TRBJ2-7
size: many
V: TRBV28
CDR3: CASNAGTSGRGSSYEQYF

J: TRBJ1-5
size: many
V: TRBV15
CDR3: CATSRGNQPQHF

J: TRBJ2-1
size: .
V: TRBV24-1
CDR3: CATSDPSAGGTYNEQFF

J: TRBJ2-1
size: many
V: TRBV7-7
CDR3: CASSLGSGPYNEQFF

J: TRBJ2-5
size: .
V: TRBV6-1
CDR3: CASSHGAHIGETQYF